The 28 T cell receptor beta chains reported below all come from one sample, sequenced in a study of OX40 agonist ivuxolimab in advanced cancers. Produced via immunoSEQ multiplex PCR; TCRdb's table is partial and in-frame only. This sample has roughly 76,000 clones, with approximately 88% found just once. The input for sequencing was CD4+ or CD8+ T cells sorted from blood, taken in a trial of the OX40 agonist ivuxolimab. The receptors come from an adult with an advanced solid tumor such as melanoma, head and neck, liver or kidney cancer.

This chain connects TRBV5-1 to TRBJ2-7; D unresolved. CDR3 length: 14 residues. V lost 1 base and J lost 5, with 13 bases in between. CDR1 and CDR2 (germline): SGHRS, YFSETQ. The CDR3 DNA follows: TGCGCCAGCAGCTTGACGGGTGAGTTGCACGAGCAGTACTTC. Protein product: CASSLTGELHEQYF.

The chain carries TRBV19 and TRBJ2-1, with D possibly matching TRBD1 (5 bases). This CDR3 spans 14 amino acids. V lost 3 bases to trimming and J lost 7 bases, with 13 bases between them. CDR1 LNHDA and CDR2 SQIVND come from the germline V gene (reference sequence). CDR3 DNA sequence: TGTGCCAGTAGTATCCAGGGTACGGTGAATGAGCAGTTCTTC. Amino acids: CASSIQGTVNEQFF.

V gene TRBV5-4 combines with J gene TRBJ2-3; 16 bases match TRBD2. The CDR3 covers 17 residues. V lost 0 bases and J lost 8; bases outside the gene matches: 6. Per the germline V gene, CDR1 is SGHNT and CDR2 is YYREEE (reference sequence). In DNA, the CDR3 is TGTGCCAGCAGCTTGGCCTCCGGGACTAGCGGGAGGGGTACGCAGTATTTT. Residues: CASSLASGTSGRGTQYF.

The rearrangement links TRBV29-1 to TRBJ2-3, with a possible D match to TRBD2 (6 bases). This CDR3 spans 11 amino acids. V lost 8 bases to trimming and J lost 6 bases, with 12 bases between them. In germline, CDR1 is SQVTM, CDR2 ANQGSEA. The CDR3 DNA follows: TGCAGCTTCACGACTAGGGATACGCAGTATTTT. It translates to CSFTTRDTQYF.

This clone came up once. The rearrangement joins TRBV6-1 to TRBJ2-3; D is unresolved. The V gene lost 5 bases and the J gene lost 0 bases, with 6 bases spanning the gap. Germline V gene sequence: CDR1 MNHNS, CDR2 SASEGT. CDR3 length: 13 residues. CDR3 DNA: TGTGCCAGCAGTACCTCTAGCACAGATACGCAGTATTTT. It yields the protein CASSTSSTDTQYF.

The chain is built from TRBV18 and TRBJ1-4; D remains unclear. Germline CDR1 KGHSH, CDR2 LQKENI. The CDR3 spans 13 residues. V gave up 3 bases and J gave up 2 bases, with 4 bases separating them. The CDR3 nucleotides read TGTGCCAGCTCACCCGGGACTAATGAAAAACTGTTTTTT. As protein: CASSPGTNEKLFF.

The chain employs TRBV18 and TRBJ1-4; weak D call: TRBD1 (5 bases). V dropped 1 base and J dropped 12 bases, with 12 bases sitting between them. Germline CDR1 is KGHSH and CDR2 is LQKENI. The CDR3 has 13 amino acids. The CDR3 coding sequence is TGTGCCAGCTCACCACGACAGAAGAGGGAACTGTTTTTT. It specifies CASSPRQKRELFF.

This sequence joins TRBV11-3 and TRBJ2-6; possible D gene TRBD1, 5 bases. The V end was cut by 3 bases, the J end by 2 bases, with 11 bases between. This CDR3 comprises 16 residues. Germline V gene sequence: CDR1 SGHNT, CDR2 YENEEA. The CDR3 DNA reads TGTGCCAGCAGCTTTCATGCAGGGACTGGGGCCAACGTCCTGACTTTC. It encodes CASSFHAGTGANVLTF.

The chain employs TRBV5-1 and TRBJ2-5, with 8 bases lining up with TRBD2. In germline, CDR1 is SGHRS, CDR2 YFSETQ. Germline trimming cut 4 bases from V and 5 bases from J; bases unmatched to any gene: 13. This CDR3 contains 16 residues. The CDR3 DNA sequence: TGCGCCAGCAGCCCGGGGGGGCAGGGGACCGCGGAGACCCAGTACTTC. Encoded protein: CASSPGGQGTAETQYF. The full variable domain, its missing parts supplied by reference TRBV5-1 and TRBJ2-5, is KAGVTQTPRYLIKTRGQQVTLSCSPISGHRSVSWYQQTPGQGLQFLFEYFSETQRNKGNFPGRFSGRQFSNSRSEMNVSTLELGDSALYLCASSPGGQGTAETQYFGPGTRLLVL.

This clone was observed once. CDR3 protein: CASSDRTGWVEQYF. As DNA, the CDR3 is TGTGCCAGCAGTGATAGGACAGGGTGGGTCGAGCAGTACTTC. The rearrangement uses TRBV2 and TRBJ2-7, with 8 nucleotides matching TRBD1. Trimming cost V 3 bases and J 6 bases; bases outside gene matches: 7. The CDR3 runs to 14 residues. Germline values: CDR1 SNHLY, CDR2 FYNNEI.

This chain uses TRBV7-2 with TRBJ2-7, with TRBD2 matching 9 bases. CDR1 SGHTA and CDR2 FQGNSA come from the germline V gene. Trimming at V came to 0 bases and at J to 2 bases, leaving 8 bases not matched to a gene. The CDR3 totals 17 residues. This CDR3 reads CASSLASVLAGTYEQYF. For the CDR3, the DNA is TGTGCCAGCAGCTTAGCGTCGGTCCTAGCGGGAACCTACGAGCAGTACTTC. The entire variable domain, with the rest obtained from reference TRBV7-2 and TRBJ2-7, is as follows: GAGVSQSPSNKVTEKGKDVELRCDPISGHTALYWYRQSLGQGLEFLIYFQGNSAPDKSGLPSDRFSAERTGGSVSTLTIQRTQQEDSAVYLCASSLASVLAGTYEQYFGPGTRLTVT.

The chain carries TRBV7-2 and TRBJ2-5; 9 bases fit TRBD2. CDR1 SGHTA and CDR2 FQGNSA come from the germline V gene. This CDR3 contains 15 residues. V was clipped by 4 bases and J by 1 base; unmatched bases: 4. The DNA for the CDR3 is TGTGCCAGCAGCTCGAGGACTAGCGCCCAAGAGACCCAGTACTTC. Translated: CASSSRTSAQETQYF. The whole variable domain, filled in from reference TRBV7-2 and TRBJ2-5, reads GAGVSQSPSNKVTEKGKDVELRCDPISGHTALYWYRQSLGQGLEFLIYFQGNSAPDKSGLPSDRFSAERTGGSVSTLTIQRTQQEDSAVYLCASSSRTSAQETQYFGPGTRLLVL.

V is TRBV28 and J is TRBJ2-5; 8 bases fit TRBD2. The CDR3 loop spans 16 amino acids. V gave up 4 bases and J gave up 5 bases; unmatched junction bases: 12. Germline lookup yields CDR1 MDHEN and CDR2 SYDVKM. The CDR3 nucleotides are TGTGCCAGCAGTTCCCATGCTAGCGGGTCCAGGGAGACCCAGTACTTC. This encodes CASSSHASGSRETQYF.

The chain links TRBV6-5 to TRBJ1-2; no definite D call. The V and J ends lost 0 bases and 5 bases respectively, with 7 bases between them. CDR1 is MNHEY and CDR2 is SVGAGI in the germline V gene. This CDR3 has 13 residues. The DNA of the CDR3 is TGTGCCAGCAGTTACTCGGATGAGTATGGCTACACCTTC. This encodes CASSYSDEYGYTF.

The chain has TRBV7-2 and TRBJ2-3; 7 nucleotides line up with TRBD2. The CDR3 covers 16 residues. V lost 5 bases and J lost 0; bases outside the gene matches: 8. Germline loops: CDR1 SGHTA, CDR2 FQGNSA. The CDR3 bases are TGTGCCAGCAGCGTCCACGCGGGGGAAAGCACAGATACGCAGTATTTT. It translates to CASSVHAGESTDTQYF.

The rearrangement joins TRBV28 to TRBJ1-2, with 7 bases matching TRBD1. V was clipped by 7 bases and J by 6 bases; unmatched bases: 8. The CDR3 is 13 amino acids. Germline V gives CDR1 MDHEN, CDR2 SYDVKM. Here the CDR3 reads CASIRSGTDGYTF. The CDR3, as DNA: TGTGCCAGCATTAGGTCGGGGACAGATGGCTACACCTTC.

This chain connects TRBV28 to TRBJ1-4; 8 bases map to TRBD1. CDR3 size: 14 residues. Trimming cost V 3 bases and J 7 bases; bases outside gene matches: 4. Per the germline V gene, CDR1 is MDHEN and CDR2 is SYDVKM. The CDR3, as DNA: TGTGCCAGCAGTTTCGGGGACAGGTTTGAAAAACTGTTTTTT. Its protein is CASSFGDRFEKLFF.

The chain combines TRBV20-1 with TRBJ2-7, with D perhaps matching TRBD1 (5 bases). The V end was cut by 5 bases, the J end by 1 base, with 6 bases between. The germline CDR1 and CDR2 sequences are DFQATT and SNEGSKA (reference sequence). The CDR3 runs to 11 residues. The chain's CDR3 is CSADRSYEQYF. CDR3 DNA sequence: TGCAGTGCTGACAGATCCTACGAGCAGTACTTC.

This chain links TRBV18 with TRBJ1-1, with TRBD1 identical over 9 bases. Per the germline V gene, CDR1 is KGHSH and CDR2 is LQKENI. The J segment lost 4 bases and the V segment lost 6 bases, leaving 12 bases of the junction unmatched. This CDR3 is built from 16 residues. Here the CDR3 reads CASSGIQGAGITEAFF. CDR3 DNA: TGTGCCAGCTCGGGAATACAGGGGGCTGGGATCACTGAAGCTTTCTTT.

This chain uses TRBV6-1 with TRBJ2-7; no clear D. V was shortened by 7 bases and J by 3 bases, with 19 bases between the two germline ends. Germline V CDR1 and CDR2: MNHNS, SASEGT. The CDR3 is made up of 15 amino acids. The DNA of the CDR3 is TGTGCCAGCAAACCACCCCTAACTATCTACTACGAGCAGTACTTC. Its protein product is CASKPPLTIYYEQYF.

In DNA, the CDR3 is TGTGCCAGCGCCCCTCCGGGACAGGGTTATGGCTACACCTTC. This gives the protein CASAPPGQGYGYTF. The V call is TRBV6-1, the J call TRBJ1-2; 9 bases agree with TRBD1. The germline CDR1 and CDR2 sequences are MNHNS and SASEGT. This CDR3 region has 14 residues. The V gene end was trimmed by 8 bases and the J gene end by 5 bases; junction bases not matched to a gene: 9.

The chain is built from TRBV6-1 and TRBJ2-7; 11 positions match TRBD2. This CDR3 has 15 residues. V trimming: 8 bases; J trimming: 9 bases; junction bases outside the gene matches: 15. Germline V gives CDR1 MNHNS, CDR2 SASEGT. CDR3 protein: CASLTSGRGDVRQYF. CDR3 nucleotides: TGTGCCAGCTTAACTAGCGGGAGAGGGGATGTTCGGCAGTACTTC.

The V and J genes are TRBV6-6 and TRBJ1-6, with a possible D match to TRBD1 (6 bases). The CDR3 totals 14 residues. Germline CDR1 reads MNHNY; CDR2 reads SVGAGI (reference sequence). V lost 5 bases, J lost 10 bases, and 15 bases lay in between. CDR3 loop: CASSRGQFDSPLHF. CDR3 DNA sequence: TGTGCCAGCAGTCGAGGACAGTTCGACTCACCCCTCCACTTT.

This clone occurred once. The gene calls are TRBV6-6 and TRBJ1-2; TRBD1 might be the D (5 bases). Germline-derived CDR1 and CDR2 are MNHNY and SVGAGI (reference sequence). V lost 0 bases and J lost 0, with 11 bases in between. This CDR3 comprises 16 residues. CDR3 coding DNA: TGTGCCAGCAGTTACTCGGACACAGCCGCTAACTATGGCTACACCTTC. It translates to CASSYSDTAANYGYTF.

CDR3 amino acids: CASSLLPGQGEQYF. The CDR3 nucleotides read TGTGCCAGCAGCTTGTTGCCAGGCCAGGGAGAGCAGTACTTC. This sequence joins TRBV5-4 and TRBJ2-7, with D possibly matching TRBD1 (5 bases). With 1 base removed from V and 7 bases from J, the gap between germline ends came to 15 bases. This CDR3 spans 14 amino acids. Germline V CDR1 and CDR2: SGHNT, YYREEE (reference sequence).

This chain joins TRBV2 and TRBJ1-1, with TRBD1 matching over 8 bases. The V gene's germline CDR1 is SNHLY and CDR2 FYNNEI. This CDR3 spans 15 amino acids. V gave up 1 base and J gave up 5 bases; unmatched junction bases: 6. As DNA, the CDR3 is TGTGCCAGCAGTGAAGTACAGGGGGTCCGGACTGAAGCTTTCTTT. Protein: CASSEVQGVRTEAFF.

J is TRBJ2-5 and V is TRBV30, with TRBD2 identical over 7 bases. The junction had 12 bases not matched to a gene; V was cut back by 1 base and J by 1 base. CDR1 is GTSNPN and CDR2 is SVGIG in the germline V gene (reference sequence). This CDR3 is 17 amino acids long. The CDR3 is CAWSGGRGSSGQETQYF. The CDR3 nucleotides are TGTGCCTGGAGTGGTGGGAGGGGCTCAAGTGGCCAAGAGACCCAGTACTTC.

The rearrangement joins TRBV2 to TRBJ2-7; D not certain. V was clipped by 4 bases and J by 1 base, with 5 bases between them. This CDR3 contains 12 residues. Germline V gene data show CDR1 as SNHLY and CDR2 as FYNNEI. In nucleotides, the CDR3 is TGTGCCAGCAGTGCCGGATCCTACGAGCAGTACTTC. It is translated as CASSAGSYEQYF.